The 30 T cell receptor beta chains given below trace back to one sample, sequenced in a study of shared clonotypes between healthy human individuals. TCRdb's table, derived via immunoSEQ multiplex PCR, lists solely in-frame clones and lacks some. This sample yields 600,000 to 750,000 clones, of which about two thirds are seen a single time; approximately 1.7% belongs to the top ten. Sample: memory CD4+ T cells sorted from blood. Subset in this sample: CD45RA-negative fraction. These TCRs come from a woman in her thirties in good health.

The CDR3 here is CASRPAGTSRDEQYF. CDR3 DNA sequence: TGTGCCAGCAGGCCTGCGGGGACTAGTCGGGACGAGCAGTACTTC. The chain is built from TRBV6-6 and TRBJ2-7; TRBD2 matches at 8 bases. Unmatched junction bases numbered 12, after V lost 6 bases and J lost 5 bases. The CDR3 runs to 15 residues. Germline CDR1 MNHNY, CDR2 SVGAGI (reference sequence).

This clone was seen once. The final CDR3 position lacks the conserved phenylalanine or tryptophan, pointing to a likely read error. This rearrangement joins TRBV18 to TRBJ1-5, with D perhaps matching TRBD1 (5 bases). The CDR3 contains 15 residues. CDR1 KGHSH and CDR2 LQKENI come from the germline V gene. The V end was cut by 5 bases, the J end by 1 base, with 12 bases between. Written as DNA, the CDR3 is TGTGCCAGCTCAGGGGGGTTGCAAAGCAATCAGCCCCAGCATCTT. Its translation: CASSGGLQSNQPQHL.

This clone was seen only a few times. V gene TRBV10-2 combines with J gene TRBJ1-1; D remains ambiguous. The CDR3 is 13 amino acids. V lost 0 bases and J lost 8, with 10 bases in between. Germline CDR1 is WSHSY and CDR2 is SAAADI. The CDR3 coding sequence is TGCGCCAGCAGTGAGTCCGGGGTACCAGAAGCTTTCTTT. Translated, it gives CASSESGVPEAFF.

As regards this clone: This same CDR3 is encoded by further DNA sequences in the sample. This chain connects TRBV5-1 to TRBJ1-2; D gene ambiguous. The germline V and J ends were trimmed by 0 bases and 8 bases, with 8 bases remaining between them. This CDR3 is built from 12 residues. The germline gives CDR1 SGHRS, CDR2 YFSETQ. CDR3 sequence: CASSLAGEGYTF. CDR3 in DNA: TGCGCCAGCAGCTTGGCCGGGGAGGGCTACACCTTC.

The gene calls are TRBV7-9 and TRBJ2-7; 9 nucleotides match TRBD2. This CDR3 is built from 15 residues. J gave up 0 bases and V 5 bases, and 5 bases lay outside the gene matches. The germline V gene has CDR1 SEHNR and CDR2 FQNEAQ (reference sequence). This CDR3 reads CASSRLAETSYEQYF. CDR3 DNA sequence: TGTGCCAGCAGCCGACTAGCGGAGACCTCCTACGAGCAGTACTTC.

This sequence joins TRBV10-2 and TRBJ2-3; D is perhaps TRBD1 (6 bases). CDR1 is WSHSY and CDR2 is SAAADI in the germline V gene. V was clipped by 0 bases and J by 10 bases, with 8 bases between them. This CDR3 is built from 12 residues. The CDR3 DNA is TGCGCCAGCAGTGAGTCGGCAGGGGCGCAGTATTTT. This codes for CASSESAGAQYF.

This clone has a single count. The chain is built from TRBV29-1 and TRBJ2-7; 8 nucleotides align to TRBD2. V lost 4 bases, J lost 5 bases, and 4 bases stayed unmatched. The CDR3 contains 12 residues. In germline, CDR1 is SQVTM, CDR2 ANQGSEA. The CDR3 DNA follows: TGCAGCGTTGTTAGCGGGACCCACGAGCAGTACTTC. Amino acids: CSVVSGTHEQYF.

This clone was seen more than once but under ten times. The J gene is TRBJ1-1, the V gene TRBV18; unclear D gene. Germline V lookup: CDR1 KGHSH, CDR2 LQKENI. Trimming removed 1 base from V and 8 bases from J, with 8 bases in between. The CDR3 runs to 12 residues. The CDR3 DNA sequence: TGTGCCAGCTCACCACGGGAAGGGGAAGCTTTCTTT. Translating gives CASSPREGEAFF.

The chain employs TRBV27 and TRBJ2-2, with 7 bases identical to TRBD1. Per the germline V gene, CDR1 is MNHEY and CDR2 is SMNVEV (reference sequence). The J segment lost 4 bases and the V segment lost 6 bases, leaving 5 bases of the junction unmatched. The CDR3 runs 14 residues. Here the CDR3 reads CASSRQGGTGELFF. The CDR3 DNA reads TGTGCCAGCAGCCGACAGGGCGGCACCGGGGAGCTGTTTTTT.

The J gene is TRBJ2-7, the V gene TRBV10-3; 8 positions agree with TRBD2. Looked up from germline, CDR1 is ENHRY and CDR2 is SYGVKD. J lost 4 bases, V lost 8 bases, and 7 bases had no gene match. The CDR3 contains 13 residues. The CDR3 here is CAIAAGGAYEQYF. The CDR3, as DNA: TGTGCCATCGCGGCGGGAGGAGCGTACGAGCAGTACTTC.

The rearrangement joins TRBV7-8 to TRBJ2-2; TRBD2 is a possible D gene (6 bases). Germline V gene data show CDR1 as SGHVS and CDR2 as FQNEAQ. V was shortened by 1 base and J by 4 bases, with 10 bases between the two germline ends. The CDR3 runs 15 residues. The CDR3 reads CASSLVGSTTGELFF. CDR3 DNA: TGTGCCAGCAGCTTAGTCGGGAGTACCACCGGGGAGCTGTTTTTT.

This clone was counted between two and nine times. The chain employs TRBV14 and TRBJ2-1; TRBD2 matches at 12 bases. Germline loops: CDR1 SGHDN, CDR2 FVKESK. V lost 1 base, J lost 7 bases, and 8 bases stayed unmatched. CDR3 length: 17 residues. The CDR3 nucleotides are TGTGCCAGCAGCCAAGGGGAAACTAGCGGGAGGTTGAATGAGCAGTTCTTC. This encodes CASSQGETSGRLNEQFF.

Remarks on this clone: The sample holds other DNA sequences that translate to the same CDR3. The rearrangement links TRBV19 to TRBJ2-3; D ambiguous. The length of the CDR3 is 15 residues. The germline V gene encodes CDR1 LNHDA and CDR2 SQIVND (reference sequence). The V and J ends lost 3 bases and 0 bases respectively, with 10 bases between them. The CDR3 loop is CASSISLGSTDTQYF. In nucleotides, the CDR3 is TGTGCCAGTAGTATCTCGCTGGGGAGCACAGATACGCAGTATTTT. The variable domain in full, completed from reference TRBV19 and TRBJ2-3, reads DGGITQSPKYLFRKEGQNVTLSCEQNLNHDAMYWYRQDPGQGLRLIYYSQIVNDFQKGDIAEGYSVSREKKESFPLTVTSAQKNPTAFYLCASSISLGSTDTQYFGPGTRLTVL.

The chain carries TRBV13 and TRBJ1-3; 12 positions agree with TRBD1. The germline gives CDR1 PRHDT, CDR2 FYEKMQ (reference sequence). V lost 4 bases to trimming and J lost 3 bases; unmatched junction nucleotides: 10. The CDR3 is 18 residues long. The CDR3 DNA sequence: TGTGCCAGCAGCTACTATGGGACAGGGGGCGCCGGTGGAAACACCATATATTTT. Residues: CASSYYGTGGAGGNTIYF.

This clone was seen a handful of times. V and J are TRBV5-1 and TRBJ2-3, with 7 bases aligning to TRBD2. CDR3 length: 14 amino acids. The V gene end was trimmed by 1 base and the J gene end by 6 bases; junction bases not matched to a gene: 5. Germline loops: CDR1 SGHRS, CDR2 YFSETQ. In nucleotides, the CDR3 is TGCGCCAGCAGCTTGACCAGCGGGGAGGATACGCAGTATTTT. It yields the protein CASSLTSGEDTQYF.

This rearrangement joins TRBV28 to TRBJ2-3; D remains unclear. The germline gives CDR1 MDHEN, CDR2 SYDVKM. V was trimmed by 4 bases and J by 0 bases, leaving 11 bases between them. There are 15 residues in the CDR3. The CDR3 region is CASSSPGASTDTQYF. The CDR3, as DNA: TGTGCCAGCAGTTCCCCAGGCGCTAGCACAGATACGCAGTATTTT.

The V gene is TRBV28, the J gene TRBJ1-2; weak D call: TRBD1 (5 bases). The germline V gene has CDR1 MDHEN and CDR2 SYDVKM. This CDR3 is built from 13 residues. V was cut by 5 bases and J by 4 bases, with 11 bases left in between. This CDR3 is CASSTGTSYGYTF. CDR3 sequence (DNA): TGTGCCAGCAGTACGGGGACTAGCTATGGCTACACCTTC.

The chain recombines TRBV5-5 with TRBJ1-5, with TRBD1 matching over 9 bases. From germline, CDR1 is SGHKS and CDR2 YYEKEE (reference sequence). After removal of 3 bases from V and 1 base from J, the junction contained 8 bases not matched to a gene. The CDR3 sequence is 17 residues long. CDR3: CASSWDRAGGSNQPQHF. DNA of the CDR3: TGTGCCAGCAGCTGGGACAGGGCAGGGGGGAGCAATCAGCCCCAGCATTTT. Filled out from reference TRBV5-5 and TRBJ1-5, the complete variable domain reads DAGVTQSPTHLIKTRGQQVTLRCSPISGHKSVSWYQQVLGQGPQFIFQYYEKEERGRGNFPDRFSARQFPNYSSELNVNALLLGDSALYLCASSWDRAGGSNQPQHFGDGTRLSIL.

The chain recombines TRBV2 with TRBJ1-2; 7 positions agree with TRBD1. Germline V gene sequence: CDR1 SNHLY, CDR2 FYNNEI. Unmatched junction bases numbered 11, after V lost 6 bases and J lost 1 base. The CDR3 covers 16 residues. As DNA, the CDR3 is TGTGCCAGCAGGGATCAGGGACAGCTGAATAACTATGGCTACACCTTC. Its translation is CASRDQGQLNNYGYTF.

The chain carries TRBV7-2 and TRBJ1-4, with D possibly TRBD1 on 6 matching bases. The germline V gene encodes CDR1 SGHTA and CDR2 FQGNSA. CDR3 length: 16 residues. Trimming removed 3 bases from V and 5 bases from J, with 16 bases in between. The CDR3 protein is CASSFSTGAVNEKLFF. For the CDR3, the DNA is TGTGCCAGCAGCTTCTCCACGGGGGCCGTAAATGAAAAACTGTTTTTT.

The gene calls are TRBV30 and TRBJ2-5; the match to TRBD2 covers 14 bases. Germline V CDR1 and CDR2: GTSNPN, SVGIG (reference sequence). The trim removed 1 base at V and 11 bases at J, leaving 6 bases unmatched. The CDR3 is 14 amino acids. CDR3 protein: CAWSGGLAGGRQYF. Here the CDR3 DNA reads TGTGCCTGGAGTGGAGGACTAGCGGGAGGCAGGCAGTACTTC.

CDR3 residues: CASRRLLAAPVTDTQYF. CDR3 nucleotides: TGCGCCAGCAGAAGACTTTTAGCGGCTCCGGTCACAGATACGCAGTATTTT. The chain combines TRBV5-1 with TRBJ2-3, with D maybe TRBD2 (6 bases). This CDR3 has 17 residues. The germline gives CDR1 SGHRS, CDR2 YFSETQ. The germline V and J ends were trimmed by 5 bases and 2 bases, with 21 bases remaining between them.

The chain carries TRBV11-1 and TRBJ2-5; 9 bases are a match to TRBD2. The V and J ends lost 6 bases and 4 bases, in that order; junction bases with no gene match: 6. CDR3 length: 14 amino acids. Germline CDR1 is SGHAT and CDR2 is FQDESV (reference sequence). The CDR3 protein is CASSVSGSRETQYF. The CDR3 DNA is TGTGCCAGCAGTGTTAGCGGGAGCCGAGAGACCCAGTACTTC. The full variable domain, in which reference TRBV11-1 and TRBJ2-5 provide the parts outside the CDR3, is EAEVAQSPRYKITEKSQAVAFWCDPISGHATLYWYRQILGQGPELLVQFQDESVVDDSQLPKDRFSAERLKGVDSTLKIQPAELGDSAMYLCASSVSGSRETQYFGPGTRLLVL.

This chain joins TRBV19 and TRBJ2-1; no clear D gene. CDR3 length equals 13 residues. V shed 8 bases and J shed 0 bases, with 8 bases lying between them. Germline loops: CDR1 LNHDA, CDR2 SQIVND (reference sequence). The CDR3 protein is CASRIGSYNEQFF. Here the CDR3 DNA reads TGTGCCAGTCGAATCGGCTCCTACAATGAGCAGTTCTTC. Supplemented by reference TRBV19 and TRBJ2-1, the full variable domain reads DGGITQSPKYLFRKEGQNVTLSCEQNLNHDAMYWYRQDPGQGLRLIYYSQIVNDFQKGDIAEGYSVSREKKESFPLTVTSAQKNPTAFYLCASRIGSYNEQFFGPGTRLTVL.

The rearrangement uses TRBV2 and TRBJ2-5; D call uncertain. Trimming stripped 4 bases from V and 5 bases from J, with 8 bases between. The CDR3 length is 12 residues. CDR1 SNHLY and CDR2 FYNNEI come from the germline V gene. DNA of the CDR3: TGTGCCAGCAGTGGATCCCGCGAGACCCAGTACTTC. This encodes CASSGSRETQYF.

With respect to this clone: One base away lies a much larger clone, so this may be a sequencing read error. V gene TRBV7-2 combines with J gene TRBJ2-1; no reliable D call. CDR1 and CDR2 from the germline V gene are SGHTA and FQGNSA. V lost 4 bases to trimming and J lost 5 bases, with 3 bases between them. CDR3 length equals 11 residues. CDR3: CASSSHNEQFF. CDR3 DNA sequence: TGTGCCAGCAGCTCGCACAATGAGCAGTTCTTC.

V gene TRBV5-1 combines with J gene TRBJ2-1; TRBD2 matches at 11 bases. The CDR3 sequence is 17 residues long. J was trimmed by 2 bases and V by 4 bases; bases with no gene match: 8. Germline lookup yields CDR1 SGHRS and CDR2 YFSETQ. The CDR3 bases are TGCGCCAGCAGCCTCCGGGATAGCGGGAGGGCCTACAATGAGCAGTTCTTC. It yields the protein CASSLRDSGRAYNEQFF.

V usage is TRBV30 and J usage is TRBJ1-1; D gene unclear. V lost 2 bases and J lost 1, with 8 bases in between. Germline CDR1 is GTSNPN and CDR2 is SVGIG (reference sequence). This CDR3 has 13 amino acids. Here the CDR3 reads CAWSNEWNTEAFF. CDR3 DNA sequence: TGTGCCTGGAGTAACGAGTGGAACACTGAAGCTTTCTTT.

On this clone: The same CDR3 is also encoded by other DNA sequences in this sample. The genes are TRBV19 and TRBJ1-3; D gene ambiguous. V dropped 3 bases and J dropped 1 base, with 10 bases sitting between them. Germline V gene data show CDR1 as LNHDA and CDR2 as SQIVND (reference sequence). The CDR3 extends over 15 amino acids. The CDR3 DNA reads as TGTGCCAGTAGTATTTCAGTCGCGTCTGGAAACACCATATATTTT. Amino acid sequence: CASSISVASGNTIYF.

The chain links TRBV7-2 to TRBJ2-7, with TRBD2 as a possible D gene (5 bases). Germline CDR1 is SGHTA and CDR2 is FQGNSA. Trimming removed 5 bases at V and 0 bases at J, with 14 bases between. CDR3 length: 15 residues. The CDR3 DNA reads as TGTGCCAGCAGCCGGAGGCGGGTCTTCTCCTACGAGCAGTACTTC. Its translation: CASSRRRVFSYEQYF.